The 2 T cell receptor beta chains below all came from one sample that was sequenced in a study of T cell responses to AZD1222 COVID-19 vaccine. Using immunoSEQ multiplex PCR, the repertoire was profiled, and TCRdb retains in-frame clones only, with some absent. The sample includes 120,000 or so clones, 92% of them seen just once. The sample in question was peripheral blood, obtained on day 0 of AZD1222 vaccination. Source of these receptors: an adult in good health.

V and J are TRBV11-3 and TRBJ2-3, with D uncertain. Per the germline V gene, CDR1 is SGHNT and CDR2 is YENEEA. This CDR3 spans 15 amino acids. V was cut by 1 base and J by 0 bases, with 8 bases left in between. The CDR3, as DNA: TGTGCCAGCAGCTTAGCCGCCTCTAGCACAGATACGCAGTATTTT. It specifies CASSLAASSTDTQYF.

The J gene is TRBJ2-7, the V gene TRBV20-1; 7 bases align to TRBD2. Germline lookup yields CDR1 DFQATT and CDR2 SNEGSKA (reference sequence). Trimming took 3 bases from V and 0 from J; bases not matched to a gene: 5. The CDR3 loop spans 14 amino acids. The CDR3 sequence: CSASASGSSYEQYF. The CDR3 nucleotides read TGCAGTGCTAGTGCTAGCGGCTCCTCCTACGAGCAGTACTTC.